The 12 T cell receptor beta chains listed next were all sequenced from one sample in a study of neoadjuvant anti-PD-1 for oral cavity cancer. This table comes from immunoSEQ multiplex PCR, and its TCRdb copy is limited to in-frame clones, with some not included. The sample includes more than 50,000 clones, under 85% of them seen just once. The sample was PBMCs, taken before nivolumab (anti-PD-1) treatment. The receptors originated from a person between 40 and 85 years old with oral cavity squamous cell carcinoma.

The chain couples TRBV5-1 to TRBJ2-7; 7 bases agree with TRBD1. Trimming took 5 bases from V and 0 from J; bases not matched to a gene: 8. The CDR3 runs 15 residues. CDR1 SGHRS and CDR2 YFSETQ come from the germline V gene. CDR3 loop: CASRSTGQVSYEQYF. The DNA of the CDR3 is TGCGCCAGCAGATCTACAGGACAGGTCTCCTACGAGCAGTACTTC.

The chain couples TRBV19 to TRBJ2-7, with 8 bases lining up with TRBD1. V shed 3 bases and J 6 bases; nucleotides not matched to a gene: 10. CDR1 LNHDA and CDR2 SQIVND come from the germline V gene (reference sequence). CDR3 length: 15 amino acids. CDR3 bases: TGTGCCAGTAGTATGAATGGGGACAGGATCCGCGAGCAGTACTTC. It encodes CASSMNGDRIREQYF.

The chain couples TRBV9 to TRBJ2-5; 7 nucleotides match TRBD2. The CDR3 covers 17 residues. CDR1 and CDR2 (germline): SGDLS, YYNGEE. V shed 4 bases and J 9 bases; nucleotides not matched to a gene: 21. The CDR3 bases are TGTGCCAGCAGCCCGGATGTGCTAGCGGCGTGGGGTGAGGCCCAGTACTTC. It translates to CASSPDVLAAWGEAQYF. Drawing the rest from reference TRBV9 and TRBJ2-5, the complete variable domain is DSGVTQTPKHLITATGQRVTLRCSPRSGDLSVYWYQQSLDQGLQFLIQYYNGEERAKGNILERFSAQQFPDLHSELNLSSLELGDSALYFCASSPDVLAAWGEAQYFGPGTRLLVL.

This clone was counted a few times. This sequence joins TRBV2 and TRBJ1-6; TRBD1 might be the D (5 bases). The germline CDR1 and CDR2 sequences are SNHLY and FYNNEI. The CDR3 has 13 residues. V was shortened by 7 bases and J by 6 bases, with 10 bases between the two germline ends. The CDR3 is CASKGAPNSPLHF. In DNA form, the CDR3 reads TGTGCCAGCAAAGGGGCACCTAATTCACCCCTCCACTTT.

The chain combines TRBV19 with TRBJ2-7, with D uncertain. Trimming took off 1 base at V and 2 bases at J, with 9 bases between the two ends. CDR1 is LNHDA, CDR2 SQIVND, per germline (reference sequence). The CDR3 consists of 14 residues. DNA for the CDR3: TGTGCCAGTAGTATAGGCCCAATACCCTACGAGCAGTACTTC. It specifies CASSIGPIPYEQYF.

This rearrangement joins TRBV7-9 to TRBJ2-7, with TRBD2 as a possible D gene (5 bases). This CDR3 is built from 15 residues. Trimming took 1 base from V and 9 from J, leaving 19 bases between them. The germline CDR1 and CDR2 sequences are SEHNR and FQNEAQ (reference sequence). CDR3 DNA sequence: TGTGCCAGCAGCTTAGAGGGTGGTCCGGGATCGGGGCAGTACTTC. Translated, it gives CASSLEGGPGSGQYF.

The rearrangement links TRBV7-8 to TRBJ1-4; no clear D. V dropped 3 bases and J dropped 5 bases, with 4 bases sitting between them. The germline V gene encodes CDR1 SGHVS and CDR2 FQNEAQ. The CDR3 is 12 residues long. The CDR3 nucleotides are TGTGCCAGCAGCTTGTGGAATGAAAAACTGTTTTTT. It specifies CASSLWNEKLFF.

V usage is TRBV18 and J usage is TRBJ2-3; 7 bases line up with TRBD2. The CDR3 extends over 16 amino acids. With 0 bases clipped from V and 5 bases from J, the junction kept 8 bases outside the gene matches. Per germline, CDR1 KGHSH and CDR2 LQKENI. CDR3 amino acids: CASSPPSGAPRDTQYF. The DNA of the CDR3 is TGTGCCAGCTCACCACCAAGCGGGGCCCCGAGAGATACGCAGTATTTT.

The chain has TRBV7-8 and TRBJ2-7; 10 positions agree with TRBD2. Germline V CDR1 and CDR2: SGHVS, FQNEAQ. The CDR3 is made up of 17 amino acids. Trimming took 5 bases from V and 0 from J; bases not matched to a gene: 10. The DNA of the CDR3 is TGTGCCAGCAGCCCCAGACTAGCGGGCCATCTCTCCTACGAGCAGTACTTC. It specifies CASSPRLAGHLSYEQYF. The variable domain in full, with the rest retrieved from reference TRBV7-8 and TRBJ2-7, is GAGVSQSPRYKVAKRGQDVALRCDPISGHVSLFWYQQALGQGPEFLTYFQNEAQLDKSGLPSDRFFAERPEGSVSTLKIQRTQQEDSAVYLCASSPRLAGHLSYEQYFGPGTRLTVT.

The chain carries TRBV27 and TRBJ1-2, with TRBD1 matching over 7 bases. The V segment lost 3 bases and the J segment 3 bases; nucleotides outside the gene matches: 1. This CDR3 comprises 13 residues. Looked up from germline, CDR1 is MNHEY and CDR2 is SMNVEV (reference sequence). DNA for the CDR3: TGTGCCAGCAGTTTCGACAGGGACTATGGCTACACCTTC. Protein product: CASSFDRDYGYTF.

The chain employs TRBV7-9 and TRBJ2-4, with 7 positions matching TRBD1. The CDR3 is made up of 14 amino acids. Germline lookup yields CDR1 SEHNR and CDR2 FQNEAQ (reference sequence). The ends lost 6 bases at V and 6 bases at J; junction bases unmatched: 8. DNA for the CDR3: TGTGCCAGCAGGTCAAACAGGGGCAGAAACATTCAGTACTTC. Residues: CASRSNRGRNIQYF.

The CDR3 here is CSCYFTDTQYF. The CDR3 DNA follows: TGCAGTTGTTACTTCACAGATACGCAGTATTTT. The chain employs TRBV20-1 and TRBJ2-3; no clear D gene. The CDR3 has 11 residues. V was trimmed by 8 bases and J by 2 bases, leaving 8 bases between them. Germline loops: CDR1 DFQATT, CDR2 SNEGSKA (reference sequence).